This T cell receptor (beta chain) appears in the sequencing data of a study of response to subunit inactivated influenza vaccine. Study conclusions and caveats: New T cells are recruited in small numbers by each seasonal influenza vaccination, according to the authors' suggestion.

TCRdb redid the calling of the RT-PCR reads with MiXCR, one entry per CDR3 protein. This table has around 200,000 distinct CDR3 sequences, around 9% appearing once. V was clipped by 0 bases and J by 0 bases, with 15 bases between them. The CDR3 sequence is 18 residues long. Germline-derived CDR1 and CDR2 are GTSNPN and SVGIG (reference sequence). About this clonotype: What it recognizes is unknown.

The chain uses TRBV30 and TRBJ2-6; no clear D. Sequencing was performed on non-naive T cells sorted from PBMCs, taken on the day of vaccination. The sequence was obtained from a man aged 50 to 60 who received an inactivated influenza vaccine. The CDR3 is CAWSVLRTYASGANVLTF. The CDR3, as DNA: TGTGCCTGGAGTGTACTTCGAACCTACGCCTCTGGGGCCAACGTCCTGACTTTC.